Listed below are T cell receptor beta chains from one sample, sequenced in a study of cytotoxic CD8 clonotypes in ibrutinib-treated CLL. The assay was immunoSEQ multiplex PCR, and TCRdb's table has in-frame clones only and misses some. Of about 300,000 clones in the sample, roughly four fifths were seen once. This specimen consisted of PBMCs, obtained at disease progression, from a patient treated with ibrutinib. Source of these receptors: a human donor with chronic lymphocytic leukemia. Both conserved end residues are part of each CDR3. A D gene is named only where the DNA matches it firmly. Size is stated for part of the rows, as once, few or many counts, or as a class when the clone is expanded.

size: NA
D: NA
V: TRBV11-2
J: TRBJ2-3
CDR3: CASRPTATDTQYF
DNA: TGTGCCAGCCGACCCACTGCCACAGATACGCAGTATTTT

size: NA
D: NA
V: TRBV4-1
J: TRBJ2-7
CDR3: CASSPLAHRDTYEQYF
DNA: TGCGCCAGCAGCCCCCTGGCCCACAGGGATACCTACGAGCAGTACTTC

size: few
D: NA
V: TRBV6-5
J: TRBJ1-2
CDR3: CASSGDGRYGYTF
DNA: TGTGCCAGCAGTGGGGACGGCCGCTATGGCTACACCTTC

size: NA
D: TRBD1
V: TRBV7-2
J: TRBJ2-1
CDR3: CASSLAGTGSYNEQFF
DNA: TGTGCCAGCAGCTTAGCGGGGACAGGTTCCTACAATGAGCAGTTCTTC

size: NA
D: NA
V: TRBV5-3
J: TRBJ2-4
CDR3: CARSLAEKAKNIQYF
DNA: TGTGCCAGAAGCTTGGCGGAGAAGGCCAAAAACATTCAGTACTTC

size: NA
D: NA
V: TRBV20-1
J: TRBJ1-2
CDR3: CSARARGGYTF
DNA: TGCAGTGCTAGAGCCCGGGGGGGCTACACCTTC

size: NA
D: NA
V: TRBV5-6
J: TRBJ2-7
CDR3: CASSLGRENSYEQYF
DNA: TGTGCCAGCAGCTTGGGGAGGGAGAACTCCTACGAGCAGTACTTC

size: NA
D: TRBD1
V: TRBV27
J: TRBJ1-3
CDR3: CASRDRKGNTIYF
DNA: TGTGCCAGCCGGGACAGAAAAGGAAACACCATATATTTT

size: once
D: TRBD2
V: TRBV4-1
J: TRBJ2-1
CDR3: CASSDQGLANEQFF
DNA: TGCGCCAGCAGCGACCAGGGACTAGCCAATGAGCAGTTCTTC

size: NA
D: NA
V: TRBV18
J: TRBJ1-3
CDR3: CASSPWTRTKLTLSSGNTIYF
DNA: TGTGCCAGCTCACCTTGGACAAGAACAAAACTTACCCTGAGCTCTGGAAACACCATATATTTT

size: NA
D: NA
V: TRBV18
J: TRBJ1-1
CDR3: CASSPPVRQFEAFF
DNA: TGTGCCAGCTCACCACCGGTTCGACAGTTTGAAGCTTTCTTT

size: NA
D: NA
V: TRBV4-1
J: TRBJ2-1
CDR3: CASSQAGGPPQFF
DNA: TGCGCCAGCAGCCAAGCCGGGGGGCCTCCGCAGTTCTTC

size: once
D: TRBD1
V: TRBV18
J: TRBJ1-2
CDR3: CASSGTGYGYTF
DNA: TGTGCCAGCTCGGGGACAGGGTATGGCTACACCTTC

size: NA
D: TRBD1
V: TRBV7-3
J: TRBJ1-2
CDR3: CASSLTRDRGKIDGYTF
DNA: TGTGCCAGCAGCTTAACGAGGGACAGGGGGAAAATTGATGGCTACACCTTC

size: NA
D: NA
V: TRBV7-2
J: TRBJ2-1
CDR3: CASSPSWNEQFF
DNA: TGTGCCAGCAGCCCATCCTGGAATGAGCAGTTCTTC

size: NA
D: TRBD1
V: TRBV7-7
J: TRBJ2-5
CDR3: CASSLGTGDQETQYF
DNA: TGTGCCAGCAGCTTAGGGACAGGTGACCAAGAGACCCAGTACTTC

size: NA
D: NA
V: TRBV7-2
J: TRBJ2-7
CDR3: CASSLTSVQYF
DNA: TGTGCCAGCAGCTTGACTTCGGTTCAGTACTTC

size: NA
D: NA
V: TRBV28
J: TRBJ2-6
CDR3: CASSWGGGANVLTF
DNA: TGTGCCAGCAGTTGGGGAGGTGGGGCCAACGTCCTGACTTTC

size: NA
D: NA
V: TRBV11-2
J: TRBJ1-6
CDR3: CASSRTYNSPLHF
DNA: TGTGCCAGCAGCCGCACTTATAATTCACCCCTCCACTTT

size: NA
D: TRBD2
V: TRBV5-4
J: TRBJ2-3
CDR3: CASSLGGSAQYF
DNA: TGTGCCAGCAGCTTGGGCGGGAGTGCGCAGTATTTT

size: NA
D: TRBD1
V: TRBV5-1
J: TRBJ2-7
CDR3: CASSLETGTSYEQYF
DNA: TGCGCCAGCAGCTTGGAGACAGGGACCTCCTACGAGCAGTACTTC

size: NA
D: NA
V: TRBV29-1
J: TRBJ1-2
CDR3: CSVEGIGVPSYGYTF
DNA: TGCAGCGTTGAGGGAATAGGGGTTCCCTCCTATGGCTACACCTTC

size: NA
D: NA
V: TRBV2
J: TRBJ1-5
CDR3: CASSEFANQPQHF
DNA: TGTGCCAGCAGCGAATTCGCTAATCAGCCCCAGCATTTT

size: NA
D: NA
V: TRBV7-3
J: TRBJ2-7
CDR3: CASSIIPTATPYEQYF
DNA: TGTGCCAGCAGCATTATCCCGACAGCGACTCCCTACGAGCAGTACTTC

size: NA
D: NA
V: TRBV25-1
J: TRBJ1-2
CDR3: CASSGRGSPFYGYTF
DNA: TGTGCCAGCAGTGGGAGGGGTTCCCCCTTTTATGGCTACACCTTC

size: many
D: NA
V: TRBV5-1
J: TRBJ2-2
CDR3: CASSLVAGPNTGELFF
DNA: TGCGCCAGCAGCTTGGTAGCAGGGCCGAACACCGGGGAGCTGTTTTTT

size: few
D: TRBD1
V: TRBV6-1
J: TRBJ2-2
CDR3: CASSNRGRGTGELFF
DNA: TGTGCCAGCAGTAACAGGGGCCGGGGCACCGGGGAGCTGTTTTTT

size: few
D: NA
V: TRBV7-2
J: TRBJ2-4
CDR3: CASSLRGSENIQYF
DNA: TGTGCCAGCAGCCTACGGGGTTCGGAAAACATTCAGTACTTC

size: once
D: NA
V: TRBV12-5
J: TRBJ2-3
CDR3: CASGLRRWRQAPTDTQYF
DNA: TGTGCTAGTGGTTTGAGAAGGTGGCGGCAGGCACCAACAGATACGCAGTATTTT

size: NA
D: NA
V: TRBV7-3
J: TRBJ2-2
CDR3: CASRSETQTGELFF
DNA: TGTGCCAGCAGGTCGGAGACACAGACCGGGGAGCTGTTTTTT

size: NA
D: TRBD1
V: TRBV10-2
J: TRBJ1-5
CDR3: CASSRGTGRLMQPQHF
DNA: TGCGCCAGCAGCCGGGGGACAGGGAGGTTAATGCAGCCCCAGCATTTT

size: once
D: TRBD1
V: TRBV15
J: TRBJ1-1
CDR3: CATSRVDRVVPEAFF
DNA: TGTGCCACCAGCAGAGTAGACAGGGTTGTTCCTGAAGCTTTCTTT

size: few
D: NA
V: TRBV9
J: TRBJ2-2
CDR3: CASSANTGELFF
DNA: TGTGCCAGCAGCGCAAACACCGGGGAGCTGTTTTTT